This T cell receptor beta chain was found in a study of Graves' ophthalmopathy and Graves' hyperthyroidism. Turning to the study itself: No treatment had been given when peripheral blood was collected at initial diagnosis. Study-wide findings and caveats: Predictions made by the model for ophthalmopathy progression reached under 71% sensitivity and almost 75% specificity.

Donors with ophthalmopathy: moderate-to-severe activity, CAS ≥3, NOSPECS ≥4, duration under 3 months. About 10 ml of fresh blood yielded the PBMCs by density gradient. RNA transcripts were the template, and TCR beta CDR3 regions were amplified from them. Second-round multiplex PCR came after a first-round RT-PCR that employed HTBI primers. TCRdb reprocessed the multiplex PCR reads via MiXCR and lists one record per CDR3 protein. The table includes about 370,000 distinct CDR3 sequences, 18% detected once. Note on this clonotype: Antigen specificity is unknown.

J was trimmed by 3 bases and V by 7 bases; bases with no gene match: 7. The CDR3 contains 13 residues. Per germline, CDR1 SQVTM and CDR2 ANQGSEA. This rearrangement joins TRBV29-1 to TRBJ1-1; TRBD1 aligns across 8 bases. The sequence was collected from a woman aged 18-29 years with Graves' ophthalmopathy. Sequenced sample: peripheral blood. CDR3 protein: CSADSDRDTEAFF. The CDR3 nucleotides are TGCAGCGCTGACTCGGACAGGGACACTGAAGCTTTCTTT.